This T cell receptor (beta chain) originates from a study of blood T cell repertoires in COVID-19. Study overall: There were acute and convalescent COVID-19 samples, and they came from the United States, Italy and Spain. PBMCs, B-cell-depleted T cells, or T cells provided the cDNA or gDNA that made up the material.

The authors' processing: Cell counts per sample came from amplifying reference gene primers. Data came from immunoSEQ multiplex PCR; TCRdb stores just in-frame clones and leaves some out. From that table come the V and J calls and clone size; the DNA was used to work out D and trimming. Among 200,000 or so clones listed, about 88% were seen once. The sequenced sample consisted of peripheral blood. This clonotype originated in a woman in her forties who had recovered from COVID-19.

This chain's CDR3 is CASSLTGQSYEQYF. CDR3 DNA sequence: TGTGCCAGCAGTTTAACAGGGCAGTCCTACGAGCAGTACTTC. V gene TRBV28 combines with J gene TRBJ2-7; possibly TRBD1 for D (6 bases). CDR1 is MDHEN and CDR2 is SYDVKM in the germline V gene. The CDR3 extends over 14 amino acids. The V end was cut by 2 bases, the J end by 1 base, with 9 bases between.